One sample yielded the 23 T cell receptor beta chains listed below, sequenced in a study of blood T cell repertoires in COVID-19. Clones were read by immunoSEQ multiplex PCR, and TCRdb kept only the in-frame ones, dropping some. The sample shows 150,000 to 200,000 clones, around 90% of them seen only once. The sequenced sample consisted of peripheral blood. These receptors were obtained from a human donor in a cohort sampled during active COVID-19.

V usage is TRBV12-3 or TRBV12-4 and J usage is TRBJ1-5, with D perhaps TRBD1 (6 bases). The germline V and J ends were trimmed by 8 bases and 8 bases, with 10 bases remaining between them. The CDR3 runs 11 residues. The CDR3 loop reads CASGGGKPQHF. CDR3 nucleotides: TGTGCCAGCGGGGGGGGCAAGCCCCAGCATTTT.

The chain is built from TRBV9 and TRBJ2-7; D is uncertain. The CDR3 contains 13 residues. V lost 3 bases, J lost 7 bases, and 14 bases lay in between. Germline CDR1 is SGDLS and CDR2 is YYNGEE. CDR3 coding DNA: TGTGCCAGCAGCGCCGCCCCAGGTGGGGAGCAGTACTTC. Translation: CASSAAPGGEQYF.

The CDR3 DNA reads as TGTGCCTGGAGTGTAGGCAGGGGGTCGGAGCAGTTCTTC. It codes for CAWSVGRGSEQFF. The chain is built from TRBV30 and TRBJ2-1, with 7 positions matching TRBD1. The CDR3 contains 13 residues. V lost 0 bases to trimming and J lost 10 bases; unmatched junction nucleotides: 6. Per the germline V gene, CDR1 is GTSNPN and CDR2 is SVGIG (reference sequence).

The chain links TRBV10-3 to TRBJ2-1, with a tentative D call TRBD2 (5 bases). The V end was cut by 10 bases, the J end by 13 bases, with 17 bases between. The CDR3 has 11 amino acids. Germline loops: CDR1 ENHRY, CDR2 SYGVKD. The DNA for the CDR3 is TGTGCCACTTCCGGCGGAGGCGCTCAGTTCTTC. Translation: CATSGGGAQFF.

The chain has TRBV27 and TRBJ2-3, with D possibly being TRBD2 (5 bases). This CDR3 has 14 residues. Deletions cut 3 bases from V and 2 bases from J, with 9 bases between. In germline, CDR1 is MNHEY, CDR2 SMNVEV (reference sequence). The CDR3 region has the DNA TGTGCCAGCAGTTTCGACGGGAACACAGATACGCAGTATTTT. As protein: CASSFDGNTDTQYF.

The chain uses TRBV29-1 and TRBJ1-2, with 7 bases aligning to TRBD1. The CDR3 extends over 13 amino acids. Germline trimming cut 6 bases from V and 0 bases from J; bases unmatched to any gene: 4. CDR1 is SQVTM, CDR2 ANQGSEA, per germline. CDR3 region: CSVTGTANYGYTF. For the CDR3, the DNA is TGCAGCGTCACTGGGACAGCTAACTATGGCTACACCTTC.

The rearrangement uses TRBV28 and TRBJ2-7; 10 positions match TRBD2. V dropped 0 bases and J dropped 9; count of bases not matched to a gene: 8. The CDR3 extends over 15 amino acids. Germline V CDR1 and CDR2: MDHEN, SYDVKM. The CDR3 spells CASSLWLAGEGGQYF. CDR3 coding DNA: TGTGCCAGCAGTTTATGGCTAGCGGGAGAAGGCGGGCAGTACTTC.

The chain uses TRBV6-5 and TRBJ2-3, with 10 bases fitting TRBD2. V lost 7 bases to trimming and J lost 3 bases; unmatched junction nucleotides: 4. CDR1 is MNHEY, CDR2 SVGAGI, per germline. CDR3 length: 14 amino acids. The CDR3 reads CASNSGLATDTQYF. In DNA, the CDR3 is TGTGCCAGCAATTCGGGACTAGCGACAGATACGCAGTATTTT.

This chain links TRBV5-1 with TRBJ1-4, with D hard to call. V lost 0 bases and J lost 3, with 9 bases in between. The CDR3 has 15 amino acids. Germline assignment: CDR1 SGHRS and CDR2 YFSETQ. The CDR3 region is CASSLAAQANEKLFF. The CDR3 DNA reads as TGCGCCAGCAGCTTGGCCGCACAAGCTAATGAAAAACTGTTTTTT.

The gene calls are TRBV14 and TRBJ2-2; the D gene is possibly TRBD2 (6 bases). Germline V gives CDR1 SGHDN, CDR2 FVKESK. The CDR3 covers 15 residues. The germline V and J ends were trimmed by 2 bases and 5 bases, with 12 bases remaining between them. CDR3 protein: CASSQLRGGTGELFF. In nucleotides, the CDR3 is TGTGCCAGCAGCCAATTGCGGGGAGGAACCGGGGAGCTGTTTTTT. Combining the CDR3 with reference TRBV14 and TRBJ2-2 gives the whole variable domain EAGVTQFPSHSVIEKGQTVTLRCDPISGHDNLYWYRRVMGKEIKFLLHFVKESKQDESGMPNNRFLAERTGGTYSTLKVQPAELEDSGVYFCASSQLRGGTGELFFGEGSRLTVL.

This clone was counted between two and nine times. The same CDR3 can be traced to other DNA sequences in this sample. The chain uses TRBV6-5 and TRBJ2-7; D possibly corresponds to TRBD1 (5 bases). V was cut by 6 bases and J by 4 bases, with 10 bases left in between. The CDR3 loop spans 12 amino acids. CDR1 and CDR2 from the germline V gene are MNHEY and SVGAGI. The CDR3 region is CASRGRGYEQYF. CDR3 bases: TGTGCCAGCAGGGGGCGCGGTTACGAGCAGTACTTC.

This rearrangement joins TRBV5-1 to TRBJ2-3; 12 bases align to TRBD2. This CDR3 has 16 residues. Germline-derived CDR1 and CDR2 are SGHRS and YFSETQ. The V segment lost 0 bases and the J segment 2 bases; nucleotides outside the gene matches: 1. CDR3 nucleotides: TGCGCCAGCAGCTTGGGACTAGCGGGGGCCACAGATACGCAGTATTTT. This encodes CASSLGLAGATDTQYF.

V is TRBV30 and J is TRBJ2-7, with D uncertain. Germline CDR1 reads GTSNPN; CDR2 reads SVGIG (reference sequence). Trimming removed 3 bases at V and 7 bases at J, with 10 bases between. The CDR3 sequence is 11 residues long. The CDR3 sequence is CAWSRAVEQYF. The CDR3 DNA follows: TGTGCCTGGAGCCGCGCCGTGGAGCAGTACTTC. Full variable domain (remainder filled in from reference TRBV30 and TRBJ2-7): SQTIHQWPATLVQPVGSPLSLECTVEGTSNPNLYWYRQAAGRGLQLLFYSVGIGQISSEVPQNLSASRPQDRQFILSSKKLLLSDSGFYLCAWSRAVEQYFGPGTRLTVT.

The rearrangement uses TRBV5-4 and TRBJ2-1, with 9 bases lining up with TRBD1. Germline-derived CDR1 and CDR2 are SGHNT and YYREEE (reference sequence). Trimming took 3 bases from V and 8 from J; bases not matched to a gene: 3. There are 13 residues in the CDR3. CDR3 nucleotides: TGTGCCAGCAGCTCGGGACAGGGCCATGAGCAGTTCTTC. This gives the protein CASSSGQGHEQFF.

V gene TRBV15 combines with J gene TRBJ2-3; D remains ambiguous. Trimming stripped 1 base from V and 5 bases from J, with 16 bases between. The CDR3 has 16 residues. Germline CDR1 LNHNV, CDR2 YYDKDF (reference sequence). The CDR3, as DNA: TGTGCCACCAGCAGAGGTCAGGTCCAGGTGGGAGATACGCAGTATTTT. It encodes CATSRGQVQVGDTQYF.

This clone was recorded a few times. The chain links TRBV24-1 to TRBJ2-7; 9 positions agree with TRBD1. This CDR3 is 14 amino acids long. Germline-derived CDR1 and CDR2 are KGHDR and SFDVKD. The V segment lost 7 bases and the J segment 4 bases; nucleotides outside the gene matches: 7. CDR3 sequence reads: CATSGPGQGYEQYF. CDR3 nucleotides: TGTGCCACCAGCGGGCCGGGACAGGGTTACGAGCAGTACTTC.

The J gene is TRBJ2-2, the V gene TRBV4-1; 8 positions agree with TRBD1. The CDR3 spans 16 residues. The junction had 6 bases not matched to a gene; V was cut back by 4 bases and J by 2 bases. Germline V gene sequence: CDR1 MGHRA, CDR2 YSYEKL. This chain's CDR3 is CASSPRTGHNTGELFF. The CDR3, as DNA: TGCGCCAGCAGCCCGAGGACAGGGCATAACACCGGGGAGCTGTTTTTT.

This chain links TRBV21-1 with TRBJ1-5. TRBV21-1 is an annotated pseudogene. This CDR3 spans 16 amino acids. CDR3 nucleotide sequence: TGTGCCAGCAGCACCCGGACGGGGGTTCGGGATCAGCCCCAGCATTTT. Encoded protein: CASSTRTGVRDQPQHF.

The table lists this clone with a count of one. The J gene is TRBJ2-1, the V gene TRBV5-1; D may be TRBD1 (5 bases). The V and J ends lost 5 bases and 5 bases respectively, with 8 bases between them. This CDR3 contains 12 residues. Per the germline V gene, CDR1 is SGHRS and CDR2 is YFSETQ. The chain's CDR3 is CASRDINNEQFF. In nucleotides, the CDR3 is TGCGCCAGCAGGGACATCAACAATGAGCAGTTCTTC.

CDR3 region: CASSLLRVQPQHF. The CDR3, as DNA: TGTGCCAGCAGTTTATTGCGGGTTCAGCCCCAGCATTTT. V is TRBV28 and J is TRBJ1-5; no clear D gene. CDR3 size: 13 residues. V dropped 1 base and J dropped 6 bases, with 7 bases sitting between them. The germline V gene has CDR1 MDHEN and CDR2 SYDVKM.

The genes are TRBV5-4 and TRBJ2-2; 10 bases fit TRBD2. Losses at the gene ends were 3 bases for V and 6 bases for J; bases not matched to a gene: 11. Germline CDR1 reads SGHNT; CDR2 reads YYREEE (reference sequence). CDR3 length: 17 amino acids. This CDR3 reads CASSSGRAGGPAGELFF. For the CDR3, the DNA is TGTGCCAGCAGCTCTGGGAGAGCGGGAGGGCCGGCCGGGGAGCTGTTTTTT.

A single count supports this clone. This chain connects TRBV24-1 to TRBJ2-2; tentatively, D is TRBD1 (6 bases). The length of the CDR3 is 14 residues. CDR1 and CDR2 (germline): KGHDR, SFDVKD. Trimming left V 9 bases short and J 0 bases short, with 10 bases between. The DNA for the CDR3 is TGTGCCACCGAGGGGGAAGCGAACACCGGGGAGCTGTTTTTT. Its protein product is CATEGEANTGELFF.

The chain recombines TRBV2 with TRBJ1-2, with 7 positions matching TRBD1. The V and J ends lost 4 bases and 2 bases, in that order; junction bases with no gene match: 4. Germline V gene sequence: CDR1 SNHLY, CDR2 FYNNEI. The CDR3 is made up of 14 amino acids. The DNA for the CDR3 is TGTGCCAGCAGTGCACAGACAGGGAACTATGGCTACACCTTC. It translates to CASSAQTGNYGYTF.